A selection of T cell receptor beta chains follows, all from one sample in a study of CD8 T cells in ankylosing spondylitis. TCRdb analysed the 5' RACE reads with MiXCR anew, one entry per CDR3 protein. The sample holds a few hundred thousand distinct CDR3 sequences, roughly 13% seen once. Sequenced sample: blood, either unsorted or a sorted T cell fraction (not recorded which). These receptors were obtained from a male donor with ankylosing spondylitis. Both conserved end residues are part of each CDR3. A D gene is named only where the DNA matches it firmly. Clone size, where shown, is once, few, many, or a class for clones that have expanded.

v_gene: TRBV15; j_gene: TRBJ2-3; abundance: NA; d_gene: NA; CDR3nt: TGTGCCACCAGCAGAGCTGTCCGGGGCGGGGGCACAGATACGCAGTATTTT; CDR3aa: CATSRAVRGGGTDTQYF
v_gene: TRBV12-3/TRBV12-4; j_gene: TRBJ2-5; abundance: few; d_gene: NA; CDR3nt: TGTGCCAGCAGTTTCATGGGGGGAGAGACCCAGTACTTC; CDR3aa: CASSFMGGETQYF
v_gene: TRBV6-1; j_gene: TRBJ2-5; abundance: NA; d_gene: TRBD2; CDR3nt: TGTGCCAGCAGAAGGACTAGCGGGAGGGAGACCCAGTACTTC; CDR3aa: CASRRTSGRETQYF
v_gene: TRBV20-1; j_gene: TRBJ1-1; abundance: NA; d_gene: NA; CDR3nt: TGCAGTGCTAGTTGGGGCGGGGGTGAAGCTTTCTTT; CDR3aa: CSASWGGGEAFF
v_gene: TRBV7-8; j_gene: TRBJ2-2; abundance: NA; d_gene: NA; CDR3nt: TGTGCCAGCAGCCCCCGACACCCTCGGTGGACCGGGGAGCTGTTTTTT; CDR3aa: CASSPRHPRWTGELFF
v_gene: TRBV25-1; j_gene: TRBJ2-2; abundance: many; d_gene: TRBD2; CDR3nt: TGTGCCAGCAGTGAACACGATAGCGGGAGAGTTACCGGGGAGCTGTTTTTT; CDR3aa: CASSEHDSGRVTGELFF
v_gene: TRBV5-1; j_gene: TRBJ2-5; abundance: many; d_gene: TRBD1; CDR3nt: TGCGCCAGCAGCTTGGGACCCGGGACAGAAGAGACCCAGTACTTC; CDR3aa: CASSLGPGTEETQYF
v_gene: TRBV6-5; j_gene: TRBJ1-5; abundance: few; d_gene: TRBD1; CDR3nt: TGTGCCAGCAGTTCCCGGACAGGGACTCAGCCCCAGCATTTT; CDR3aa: CASSSRTGTQPQHF
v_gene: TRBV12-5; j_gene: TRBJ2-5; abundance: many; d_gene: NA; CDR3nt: TGTGCTAGTGGTCTCCAGGGGCTCCAAGAGACCCAGTACTTC; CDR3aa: CASGLQGLQETQYF
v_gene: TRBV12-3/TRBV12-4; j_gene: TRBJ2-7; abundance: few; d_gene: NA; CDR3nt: TGTGCCAGCAGTTTTGGTCCTGCGTACGAGCAGTACTTC; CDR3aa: CASSFGPAYEQYF
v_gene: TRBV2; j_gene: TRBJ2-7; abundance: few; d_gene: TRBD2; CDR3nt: TGTGCCAGTAAGAGATCCGAGCGGGGCAACTACGAGCAGTACTTC; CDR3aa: CASKRSERGNYEQYF
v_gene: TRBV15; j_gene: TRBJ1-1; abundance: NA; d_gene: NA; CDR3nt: TGTGCCACCAGCAGAGATTGGGAGACCACTGAAGCTTTCTTT; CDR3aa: CATSRDWETTEAFF
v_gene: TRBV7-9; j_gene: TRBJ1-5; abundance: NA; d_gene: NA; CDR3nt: TGTGCCAGCAGCCCACGGGGAGGGGAGGGTCAGCCCCAGCATTTT; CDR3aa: CASSPRGGEGQPQHF
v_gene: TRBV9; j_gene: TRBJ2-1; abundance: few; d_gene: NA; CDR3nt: TGTGCCAGCAGCGCCGGCTATAAGCAGTTCTTC; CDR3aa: CASSAGYKQFF
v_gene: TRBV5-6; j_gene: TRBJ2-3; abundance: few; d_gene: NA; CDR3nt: TGTGCCAGCAGCTTGGGGCAGTTAAGGACAGATACGCAGTATTTT; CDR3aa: CASSLGQLRTDTQYF
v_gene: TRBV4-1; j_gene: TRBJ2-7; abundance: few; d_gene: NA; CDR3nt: TGCGCCAGCAGCCAGGGGATCTCCTACGAGCAGTACTTC; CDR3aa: CASSQGISYEQYF
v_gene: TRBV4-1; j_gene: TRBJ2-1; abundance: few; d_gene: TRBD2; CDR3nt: TGCGCCAGCAGCCAAGAGGGCGGGAGTAGCTCCTACAATGAGCAGTTCTTC; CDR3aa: CASSQEGGSSSYNEQFF
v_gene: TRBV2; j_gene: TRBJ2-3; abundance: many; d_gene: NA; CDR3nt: TGTGCCAGCCTGACCACAGATACGCAGTATTTT; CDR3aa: CASLTTDTQYF
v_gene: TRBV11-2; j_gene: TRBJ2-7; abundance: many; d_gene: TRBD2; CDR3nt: TGTGCCAGCAGCTTAGCGGGAGGGAGCTCCTACGAGCAGTACTTC; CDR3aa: CASSLAGGSSYEQYF
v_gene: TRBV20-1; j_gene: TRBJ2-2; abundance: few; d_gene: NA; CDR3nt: TGCAGTGCTAGGGGCAGCGGGGAGCTGTTTTTT; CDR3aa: CSARGSGELFF
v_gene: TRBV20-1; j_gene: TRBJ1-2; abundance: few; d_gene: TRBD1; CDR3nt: TGCAGTGCTACAAAGGGGGCCAACTATGGCTACACCTTC; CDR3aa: CSATKGANYGYTF
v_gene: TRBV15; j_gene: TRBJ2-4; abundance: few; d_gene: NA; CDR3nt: TGTGCCACCAGCAGCGGGGGATCCAAAAACATTCAGTACTTC; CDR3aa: CATSSGGSKNIQYF
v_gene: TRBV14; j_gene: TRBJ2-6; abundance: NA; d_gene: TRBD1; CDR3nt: TGTGCCAGCAGCCAAGATCTGCAGGGGGCTGGGGCCAACGTCCTGACTTTC; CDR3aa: CASSQDLQGAGANVLTF
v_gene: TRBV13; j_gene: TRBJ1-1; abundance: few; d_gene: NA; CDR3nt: TGTGCCAGCAGCTCGCTAGGGCGAGGGGAGACTGAAGCTTTCTTT; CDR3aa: CASSSLGRGETEAFF
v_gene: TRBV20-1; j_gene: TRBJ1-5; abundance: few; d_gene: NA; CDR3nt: TGCAGTGCTAGAGATCGGGCAGGATATAGCAATCAGCCCCAGCATTTT; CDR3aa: CSARDRAGYSNQPQHF
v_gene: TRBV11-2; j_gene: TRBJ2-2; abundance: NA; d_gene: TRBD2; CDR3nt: TGTGCCAGCAGTTCCCCCGGGACTAGCCGTGTCGGGGAGCTGTTTTTT; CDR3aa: CASSSPGTSRVGELFF
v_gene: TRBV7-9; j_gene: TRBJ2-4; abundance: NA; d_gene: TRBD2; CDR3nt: TGTGCCAGCAGCTGGGGGGGAGACATTCAGTACTTC; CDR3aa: CASSWGGDIQYF
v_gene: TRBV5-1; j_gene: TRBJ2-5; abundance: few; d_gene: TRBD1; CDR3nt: TGCGCCAGCAGCTTATTAACTACAGGGGAAGAGACCCAGTACTTC; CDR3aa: CASSLLTTGEETQYF
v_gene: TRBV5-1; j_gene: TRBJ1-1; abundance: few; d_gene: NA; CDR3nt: TGCGCCAGCAGCTTGGAACCTATGGGGACTGAAGCTTTCTTT; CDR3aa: CASSLEPMGTEAFF
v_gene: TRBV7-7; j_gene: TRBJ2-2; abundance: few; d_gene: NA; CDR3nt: TGTGCCAGCACCCCGGAGCCTGACACCGGGGAGCTGTTTTTT; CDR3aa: CASTPEPDTGELFF
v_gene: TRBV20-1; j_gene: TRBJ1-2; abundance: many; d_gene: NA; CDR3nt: TGCAGTGGGCCGAAGGGGGGCCGAGACTATGGCTACACCTTC; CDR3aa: CSGPKGGRDYGYTF
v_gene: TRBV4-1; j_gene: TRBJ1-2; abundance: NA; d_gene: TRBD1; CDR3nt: TGCGCCAGCAGCCAAGGTCGACAGGGGGCCTATGGCTACACCTTC; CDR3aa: CASSQGRQGAYGYTF
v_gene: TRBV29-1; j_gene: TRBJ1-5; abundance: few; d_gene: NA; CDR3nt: TGCAGCGCCGCCGGGCCCGATCAGCCCCAGCATTTT; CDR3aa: CSAAGPDQPQHF
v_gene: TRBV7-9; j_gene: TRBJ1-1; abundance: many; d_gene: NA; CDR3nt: TGTGCCAGCAGCCGGGCCCTAAACGCTGAAGCTTTCTTT; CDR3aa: CASSRALNAEAFF
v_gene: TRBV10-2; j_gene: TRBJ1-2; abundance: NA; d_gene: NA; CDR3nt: TGCGCCAGCAATGCAATTGGACAGAAGTTCTATGGCTACACCTTC; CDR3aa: CASNAIGQKFYGYTF
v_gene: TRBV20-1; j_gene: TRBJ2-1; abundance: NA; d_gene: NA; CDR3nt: TGCAGTGCTAGCGAGAAGGGGGAGCAGTTCTTC; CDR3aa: CSASEKGEQFF
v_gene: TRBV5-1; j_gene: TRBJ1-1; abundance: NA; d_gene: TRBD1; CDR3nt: TGCGCCAGCAGGCCCCGGGACAGTCAGAACACTGAAGCTTTCTTT; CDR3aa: CASRPRDSQNTEAFF
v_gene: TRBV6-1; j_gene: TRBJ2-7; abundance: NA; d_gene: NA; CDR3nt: TGTGCCAGCAGTCCCGCGGGCAGGACCGAACGTGGCGAGCAGTACTTC; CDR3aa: CASSPAGRTERGEQYF
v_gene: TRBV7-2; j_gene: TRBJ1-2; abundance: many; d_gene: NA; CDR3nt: TGTGCCAGCACCATTAGGGTGGGATCTGGCTATGGCTACACCTTC; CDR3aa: CASTIRVGSGYGYTF
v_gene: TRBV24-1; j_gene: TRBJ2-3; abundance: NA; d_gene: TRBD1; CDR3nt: TGTGCCACCAGTGACCCGTCCTACCGACAGGGGCGAGGCACAGATACGCAGTATTTT; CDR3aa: CATSDPSYRQGRGTDTQYF